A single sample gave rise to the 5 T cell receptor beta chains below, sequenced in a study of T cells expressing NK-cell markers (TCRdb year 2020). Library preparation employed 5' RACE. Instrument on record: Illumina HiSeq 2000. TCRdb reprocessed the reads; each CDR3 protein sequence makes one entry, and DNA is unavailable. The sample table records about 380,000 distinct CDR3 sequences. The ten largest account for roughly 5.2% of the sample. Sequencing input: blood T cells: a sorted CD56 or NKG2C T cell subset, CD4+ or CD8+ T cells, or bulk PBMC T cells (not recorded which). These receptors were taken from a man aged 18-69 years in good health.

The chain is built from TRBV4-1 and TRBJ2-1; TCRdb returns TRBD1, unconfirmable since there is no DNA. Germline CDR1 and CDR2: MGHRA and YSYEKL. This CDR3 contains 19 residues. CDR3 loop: CASSQAMDRVESSYNEQFF.

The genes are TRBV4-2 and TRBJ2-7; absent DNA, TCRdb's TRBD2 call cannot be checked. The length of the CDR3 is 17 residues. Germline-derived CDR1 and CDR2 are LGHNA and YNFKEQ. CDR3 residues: CASSQGPGLAGGIEQYF.

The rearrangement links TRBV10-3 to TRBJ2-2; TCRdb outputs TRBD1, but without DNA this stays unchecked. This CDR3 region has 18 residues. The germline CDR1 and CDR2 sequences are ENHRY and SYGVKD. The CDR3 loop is CAISRRDRDWWDTGELFF.

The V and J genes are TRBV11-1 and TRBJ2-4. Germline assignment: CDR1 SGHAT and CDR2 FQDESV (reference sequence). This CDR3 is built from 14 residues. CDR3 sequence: CASSLAGRSHIQYF.

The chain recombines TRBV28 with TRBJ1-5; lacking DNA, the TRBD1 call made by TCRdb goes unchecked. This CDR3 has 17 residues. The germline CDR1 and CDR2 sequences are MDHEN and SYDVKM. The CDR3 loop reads CAVLGRGFHFGNQPQHF.